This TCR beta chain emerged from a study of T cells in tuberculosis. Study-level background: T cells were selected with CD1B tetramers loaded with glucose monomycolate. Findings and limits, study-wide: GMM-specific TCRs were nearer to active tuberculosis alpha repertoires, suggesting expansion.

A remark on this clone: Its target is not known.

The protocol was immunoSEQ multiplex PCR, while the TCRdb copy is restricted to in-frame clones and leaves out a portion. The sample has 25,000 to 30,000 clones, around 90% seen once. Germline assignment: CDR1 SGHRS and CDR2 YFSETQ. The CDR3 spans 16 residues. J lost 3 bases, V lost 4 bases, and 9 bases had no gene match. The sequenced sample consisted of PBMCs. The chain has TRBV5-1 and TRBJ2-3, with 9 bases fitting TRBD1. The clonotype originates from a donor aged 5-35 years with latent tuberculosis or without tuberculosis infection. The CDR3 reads CASSHRGRGGTDTQYF. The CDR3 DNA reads TGCGCCAGCAGCCACAGGGGGCGCGGGGGAACAGATACGCAGTATTTT.